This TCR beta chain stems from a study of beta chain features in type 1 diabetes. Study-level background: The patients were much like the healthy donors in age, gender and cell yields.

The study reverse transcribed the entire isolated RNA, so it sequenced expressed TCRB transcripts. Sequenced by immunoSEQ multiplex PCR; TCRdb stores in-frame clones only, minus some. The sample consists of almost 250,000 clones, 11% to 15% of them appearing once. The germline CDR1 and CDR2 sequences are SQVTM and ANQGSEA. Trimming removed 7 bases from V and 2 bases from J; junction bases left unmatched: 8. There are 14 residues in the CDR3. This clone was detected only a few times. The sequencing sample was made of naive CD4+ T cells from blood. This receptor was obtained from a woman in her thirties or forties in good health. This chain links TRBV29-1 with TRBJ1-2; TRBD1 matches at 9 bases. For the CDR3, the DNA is TGCAGCGCCGGCGGGGGACAGGGAAACTATGGCTACACCTTC. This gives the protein CSAGGGQGNYGYTF. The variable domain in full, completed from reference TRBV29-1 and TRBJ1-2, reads SAVISQKPSRDICQRGTSLTIQCQVDSQVTMMFWYRQQPGQSLTLIATANQGSEATYESGFVIDKFPISRPNLTFSTLTVSNMSPEDSSIYLCSAGGGQGNYGYTFGSGTRLTVV.